The following is a TCR beta chain sequence with its context. The antigen is undetermined. Both TRBC1 and TRBC2 were covered by a beta constant-region primer of two equimolar oligonucleotides. Ligated cDNA was amplified by four rounds of PCR with nested alpha and beta constant-region primers and SP2. TCRdb independently ran MiXCR on the UMI-ligation and nested PCR reads; one entry per CDR3 protein. The sample lists about 21,000 distinct CDR3 sequences, 11% occurring once. The data belong to a study of naive and memory T cell subsets. Study-wide points: Clonotypes here are unpaired alpha or beta chain sequences.

Trimming at V came to 3 bases and at J to 6 bases, leaving 9 bases not matched to a gene. The CDR3 covers 15 residues. Germline V gene data show CDR1 as DFQATT and CDR2 as SNEGSKA (reference sequence). The TCR originated in a human donor in good health. This chain connects TRBV20-1 to TRBJ2-1, with 9 bases aligning to TRBD2. Sequencing used central memory CD8+ T cells from blood. The CDR3 is CSASNLLAGSNEQFF. DNA for the CDR3: TGCAGTGCTAGTAACCTTCTAGCGGGAAGCAATGAGCAGTTCTTC.